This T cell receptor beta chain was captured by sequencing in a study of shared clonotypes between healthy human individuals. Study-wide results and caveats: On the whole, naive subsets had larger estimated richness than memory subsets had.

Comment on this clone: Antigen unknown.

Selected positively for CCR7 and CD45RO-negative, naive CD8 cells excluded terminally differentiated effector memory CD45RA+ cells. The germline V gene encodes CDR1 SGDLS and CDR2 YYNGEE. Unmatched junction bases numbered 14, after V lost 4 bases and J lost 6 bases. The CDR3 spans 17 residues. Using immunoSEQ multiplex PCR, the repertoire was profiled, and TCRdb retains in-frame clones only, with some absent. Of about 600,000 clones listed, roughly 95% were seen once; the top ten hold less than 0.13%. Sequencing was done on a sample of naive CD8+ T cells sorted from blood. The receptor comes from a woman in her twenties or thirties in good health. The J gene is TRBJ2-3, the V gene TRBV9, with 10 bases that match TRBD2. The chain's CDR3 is CASSSRGLAGEGDTQYF. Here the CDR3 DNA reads TGTGCCAGCAGCTCCCGGGGGCTAGCGGGAGAGGGGGATACGCAGTATTTT.